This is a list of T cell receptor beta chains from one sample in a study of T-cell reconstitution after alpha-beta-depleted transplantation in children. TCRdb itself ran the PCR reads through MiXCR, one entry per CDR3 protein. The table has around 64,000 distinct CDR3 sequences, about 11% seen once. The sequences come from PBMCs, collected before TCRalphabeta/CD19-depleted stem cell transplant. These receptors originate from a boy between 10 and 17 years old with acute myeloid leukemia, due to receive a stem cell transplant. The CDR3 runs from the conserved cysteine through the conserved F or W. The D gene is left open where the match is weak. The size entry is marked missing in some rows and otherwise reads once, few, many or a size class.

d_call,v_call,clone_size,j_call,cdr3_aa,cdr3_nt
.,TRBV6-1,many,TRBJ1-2,CASSTINPNYGYTF,TGTGCCAGCAGTACAATAAATCCTAACTATGGCTACACCTTC
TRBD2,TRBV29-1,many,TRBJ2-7,CSVGTRSSYEQYF,TGCAGCGTCGGGACTAGATCCTCCTACGAGCAGTACTTC
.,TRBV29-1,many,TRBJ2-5,CSVDDSGETQYF,TGCAGCGTTGACGACAGTGGTGAGACCCAGTACTTC
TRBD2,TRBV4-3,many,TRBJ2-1,CASSPGTSGILGNEQFF,TGCGCCAGCAGCCCAGGGACTAGCGGGATTCTAGGCAATGAGCAGTTCTTC
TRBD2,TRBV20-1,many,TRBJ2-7,CSASGRTSYEQYF,TGCAGTGCCAGCGGGAGGACCTCCTACGAGCAGTACTTC
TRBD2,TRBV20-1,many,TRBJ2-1,CSAGTSGRAGGEQFF,TGCAGTGCTGGGACTAGCGGGAGGGCCGGTGGTGAGCAGTTCTTC
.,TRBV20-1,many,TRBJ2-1,CSATAQRVEQFF,TGCAGTGCTACCGCCCAAAGGGTTGAGCAGTTCTTC
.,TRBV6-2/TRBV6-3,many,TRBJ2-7,CASTNLRAGPTYEQYF,TGTGCCAGCACCAATCTCAGGGCGGGTCCTACCTACGAGCAGTACTTC
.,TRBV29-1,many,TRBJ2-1,CSVRSGYNEQFF,TGCAGCGTCCGTTCGGGGTACAATGAGCAGTTCTTC
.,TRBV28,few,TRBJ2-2,CASSSQDMNTGELFF,TGTGCCAGCAGTTCCCAGGACATGAACACCGGGGAGCTGTTTTTT
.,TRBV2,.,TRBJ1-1,CASSDRAGNTEAFF,TGTGCCAGCAGTGACCGGGCCGGGAACACTGAAGCTTTCTTT
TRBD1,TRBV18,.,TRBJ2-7,CASSPLFVGQGSSYEQYF,TGTGCCAGCTCACCGTTATTTGTGGGACAGGGGAGCTCCTACGAGCAGTACTTC
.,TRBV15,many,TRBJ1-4,CATSRMGDSREKLFF,TGTGCCACCAGCAGAATGGGGGATTCTCGTGAAAAACTGTTTTTT
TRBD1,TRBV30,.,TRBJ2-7,CAWSPGQAYEQYF,TGTGCCTGGAGTCCGGGACAGGCCTACGAGCAGTACTTC
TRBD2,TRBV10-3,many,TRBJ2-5,CAIRESSGGETQYF,TGTGCCATCAGGGAGTCTAGCGGGGGGGAGACCCAGTACTTC
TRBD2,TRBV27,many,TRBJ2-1,CASSSLAGPPYNEQFF,TGTGCCAGCAGTTCGCTAGCGGGACCCCCCTACAATGAGCAGTTCTTC
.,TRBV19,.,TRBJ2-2,CASSLVPTGELFF,TGTGCCAGTAGTCTCGTCCCCACCGGGGAGCTGTTTTTT
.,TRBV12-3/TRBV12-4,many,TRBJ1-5,CASSSFNQPQHF,TGTGCCAGCAGTTCGTTCAATCAGCCCCAGCATTTT
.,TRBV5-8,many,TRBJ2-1,CASSLGHTEQFF,TGTGCCAGCAGCTTGGGCCACACTGAGCAGTTCTTC
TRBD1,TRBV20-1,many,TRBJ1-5,CSARPGQVGQPQHF,TGCAGTGCTAGACCGGGACAGGTCGGACAGCCCCAGCATTTT
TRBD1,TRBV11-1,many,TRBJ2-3,CASSLSRDRAFGTDTQYF,TGTGCCAGCAGCTTATCGCGGGACAGGGCCTTTGGCACAGATACGCAGTATTTT
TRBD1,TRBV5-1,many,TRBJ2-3,CASSWTRDRGFSTDTQYF,TGCGCCAGCAGCTGGACCAGGGACAGGGGGTTTAGCACAGATACGCAGTATTTT
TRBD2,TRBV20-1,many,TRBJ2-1,CSLWAGAENEQFF,TGCAGCCTCTGGGCGGGAGCCGAAAATGAGCAGTTCTTC
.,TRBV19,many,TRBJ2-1,CASSMGGLSYNEQFF,TGTGCCAGTAGTATGGGCGGACTCTCCTACAATGAGCAGTTCTTC
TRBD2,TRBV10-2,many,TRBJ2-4,CASGSGRGNIQYF,TGCGCCAGCGGTAGCGGGAGAGGGAACATTCAGTACTTC
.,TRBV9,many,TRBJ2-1,CASSVVLSYNEQFF,TGTGCCAGCAGCGTAGTGCTCAGCTACAATGAGCAGTTCTTC
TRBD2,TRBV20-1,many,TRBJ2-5,CSARVPTSGAVGAETQYF,TGCAGTGCTAGAGTTCCGACTAGCGGTGCGGTGGGGGCGGAGACCCAGTACTTC
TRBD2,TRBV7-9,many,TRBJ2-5,CASSPPFRAGGGETQYF,TGTGCCAGCAGCCCACCCTTCCGTGCGGGAGGAGGAGAGACCCAGTACTTC
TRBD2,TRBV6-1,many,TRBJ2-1,CASISGTSGGNEQFF,TGTGCCAGTATTTCCGGGACTAGCGGGGGGAATGAGCAGTTCTTC
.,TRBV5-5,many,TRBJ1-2,CASSLAGNYGYTF,TGTGCCAGCAGCTTGGCCGGTAACTATGGCTACACCTTC
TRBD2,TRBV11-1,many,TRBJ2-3,CASSSDSSGGAWGTDTQYF,TGTGCCAGCAGCTCCGATTCCAGCGGGGGGGCTTGGGGCACAGATACGCAGTATTTT
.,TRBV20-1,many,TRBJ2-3,CSASQATGAMHTDTQYF,TGCAGTGCTAGCCAAGCGACGGGGGCTATGCACACAGATACGCAGTATTTT
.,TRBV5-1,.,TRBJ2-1,CASSTTRVLYNEQFF,TGCGCCAGCAGCACTACCAGGGTCCTCTACAATGAGCAGTTCTTC